What follows are 3 T cell receptor beta chains derived from one specimen sequenced in a study of T cell responses to AZD1222 COVID-19 vaccine. Data came from immunoSEQ multiplex PCR; TCRdb stores just in-frame clones and leaves some out. The sample carries over 150,000 clones, approximately 90% recorded once. The sample here was peripheral blood, taken 28 days after the second AZD1222 dose. The receptors originated from an adult who received the AZD1222 COVID-19 vaccine.

The genes are TRBV6-4 and TRBJ2-3, with D perhaps TRBD1 (5 bases). The V gene's germline CDR1 is MRHNA and CDR2 SNTAGT. The length of the CDR3 is 15 residues. V lost 0 bases, J lost 3 bases, and 10 bases lay in between. CDR3 coding DNA: TGTGCCAGCAGTGACTCATCGCAGGGTACAGATACGCAGTATTTT. The encoded protein is CASSDSSQGTDTQYF.

This clone was detected only once. The chain uses TRBV27 and TRBJ2-5; D is unresolved. The CDR3 is 14 amino acids. CDR1 MNHEY and CDR2 SMNVEV come from the germline V gene (reference sequence). Trimming cost V 6 bases and J 5 bases, with 16 bases left between them. CDR3 in amino acids: CASSQQPPTETQYF. The DNA for the CDR3 is TGTGCCAGCAGCCAGCAACCCCCCACCGAGACCCAGTACTTC.

DNA for the CDR3: TGTGCCAGCAGTTCAGACAGCCCTTACAATGAGCAGTTCTTC. This translates into CASSSDSPYNEQFF. The rearrangement links TRBV28 to TRBJ2-1; the D gene is possibly TRBD1 (5 bases). The V end lost 4 bases, the J end lost 4 bases, and 11 bases lay between the germline ends. This CDR3 spans 14 amino acids. Germline V gene data show CDR1 as MDHEN and CDR2 as SYDVKM.